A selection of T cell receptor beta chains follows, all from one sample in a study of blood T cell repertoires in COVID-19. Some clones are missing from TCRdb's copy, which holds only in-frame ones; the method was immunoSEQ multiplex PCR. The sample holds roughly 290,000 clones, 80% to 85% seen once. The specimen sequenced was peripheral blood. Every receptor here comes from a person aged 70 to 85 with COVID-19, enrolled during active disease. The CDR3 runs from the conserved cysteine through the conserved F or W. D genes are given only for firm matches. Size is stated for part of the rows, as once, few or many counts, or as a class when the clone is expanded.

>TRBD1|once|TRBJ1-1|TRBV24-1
CATSRGQEAFF
TGTGCCACCAGTAGGGGACAGGAAGCTTTCTTT
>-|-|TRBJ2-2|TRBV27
CASTPWGGNTGELFF
TGTGCCAGCACACCATGGGGCGGTAACACCGGGGAGCTGTTTTTT
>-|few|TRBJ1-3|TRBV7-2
CASSLGRISGNTIYF
TGTGCCAGCAGCTTAGGGAGAATCTCTGGAAACACCATATATTTT
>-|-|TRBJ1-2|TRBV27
CASSLSAGNYGYTF
TGTGCCAGCAGTTTATCGGCAGGGAACTATGGCTACACCTTC
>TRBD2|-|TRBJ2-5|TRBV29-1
CSAPPTSGRQETQYF
TGCAGTGCCCCCCCAACTAGCGGACGACAAGAGACCCAGTACTTC
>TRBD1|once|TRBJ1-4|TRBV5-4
CASSLDRGRSANEKLFF
TGTGCCAGCAGCCTTGACAGGGGGCGTTCAGCTAATGAAAAACTGTTTTTT
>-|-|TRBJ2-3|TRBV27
CASSSQTVFTDTQYF
TGTGCCAGCAGTTCCCAGACAGTCTTCACAGATACGCAGTATTTT
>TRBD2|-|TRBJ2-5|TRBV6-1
CASSEAPGLAGQETQYF
TGTGCCAGCAGTGAAGCCCCTGGACTAGCGGGCCAAGAGACCCAGTACTTC
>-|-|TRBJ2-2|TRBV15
CATSILIGGNTGELFF
TGTGCCACCAGCATTTTAATCGGGGGAAACACCGGGGAGCTGTTTTTT
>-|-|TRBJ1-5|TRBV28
CASLQVYNQPQHF
TGTGCCAGCTTACAGGTTTACAATCAGCCCCAGCATTTT
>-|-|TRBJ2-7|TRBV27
CASSPLVSGDYEQYF
TGTGCCAGCAGTCCCCTTGTTTCGGGGGACTACGAGCAGTACTTC
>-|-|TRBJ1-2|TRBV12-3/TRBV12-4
CASSISQGYGYTF
TGTGCCAGCAGTATCTCCCAGGGTTATGGCTACACCTTC
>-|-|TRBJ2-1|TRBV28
CASSLRGETFF
TGTGCCAGCAGTTTACGGGGTGAGACGTTCTTC
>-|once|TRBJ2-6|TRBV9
CASSAAGRGSGANVLTF
TGTGCCAGCAGTGCCGCAGGGCGTGGCTCTGGGGCCAACGTCCTGACTTTC
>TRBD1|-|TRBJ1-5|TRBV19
CASSIGDRGLNQPQHF
TGTGCCAGTAGTATCGGTGACAGGGGCCTCAATCAGCCCCAGCATTTT
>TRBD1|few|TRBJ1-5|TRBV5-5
CASSLPTGDRNQPQHF
TGTGCCAGCAGCTTGCCGACAGGGGATAGGAATCAGCCCCAGCATTTT
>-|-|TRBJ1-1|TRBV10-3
CAISVLGRAAFF
TGTGCCATCAGTGTTCTGGGGAGGGCGGCTTTCTTT
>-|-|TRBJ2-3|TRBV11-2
CASSLAPIQGNTDTQYF
TGTGCCAGCAGCTTGGCCCCAATACAGGGCAACACAGATACGCAGTATTTT
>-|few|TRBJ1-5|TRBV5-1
CASRGGDRQPQHF
TGCGCCAGCAGAGGAGGGGATCGTCAGCCCCAGCATTTT
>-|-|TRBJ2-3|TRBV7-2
CASSLVGRTDTQYF
TGTGCCAGCAGCTTAGTGGGGCGCACAGATACGCAGTATTTT
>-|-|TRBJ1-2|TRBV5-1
CASSSRGSGDYGYTF
TGCGCCAGCAGCTCCAGGGGATCTGGGGACTATGGCTACACCTTC
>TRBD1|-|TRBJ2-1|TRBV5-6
CASPQLQTGIDNEQFF
TGTGCCAGCCCACAGTTACAGACAGGGATTGACAATGAGCAGTTCTTC
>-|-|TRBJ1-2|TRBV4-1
CASSQDYQGLRGYTF
TGCGCCAGCAGCCAAGACTACCAGGGTTTGCGCGGCTACACCTTC
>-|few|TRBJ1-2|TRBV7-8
CATGVGTSYGYTF
TGTGCCACTGGGGTGGGGACATCCTATGGCTACACCTTC
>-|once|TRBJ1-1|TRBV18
CASSPAGSNTEAFF
TGTGCCAGCTCACCAGCGGGGTCGAACACTGAAGCTTTCTTT
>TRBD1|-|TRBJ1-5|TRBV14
CASSQRPGTGDNQPQHF
TGTGCCAGCAGCCAACGCCCGGGGACAGGGGACAATCAGCCCCAGCATTTT
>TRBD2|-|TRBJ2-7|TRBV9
CASSVNPAGGGSEQYF
TGTGCCAGCAGCGTAAATCCGGCGGGAGGGGGGAGCGAGCAGTACTTC
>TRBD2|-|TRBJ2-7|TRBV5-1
CASSPRGGTFYEQYF
TGCGCCAGCAGCCCCCGGGGGGGGACCTTCTACGAGCAGTACTTC
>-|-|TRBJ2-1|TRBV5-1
CASSLSGRDSYNEQFF
TGCGCCAGCAGCTTGTCTGGGCGAGACTCCTACAATGAGCAGTTCTTC
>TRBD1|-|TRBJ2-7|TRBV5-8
CASSFQRPGQGTDYEQYF
TGTGCCAGCAGCTTCCAAAGACCGGGACAGGGTACGGACTACGAGCAGTACTTC
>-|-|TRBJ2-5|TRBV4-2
CASSQEGGRGPLQTQYF
TGTGCCAGCAGCCAAGAAGGTGGTCGCGGGCCCCTTCAGACCCAGTACTTC
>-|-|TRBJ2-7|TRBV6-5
CASRGLPTYEQYF
TGTGCCAGCAGAGGACTGCCAACCTACGAGCAGTACTTC
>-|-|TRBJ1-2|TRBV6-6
CASSPNSVGYTF
TGTGCCAGCAGTCCAAACTCCGTTGGCTACACCTTC
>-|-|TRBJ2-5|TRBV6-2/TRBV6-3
CASSYFGRGWETQYF
TGTGCCAGCAGTTACTTTGGCAGGGGATGGGAGACCCAGTACTTC
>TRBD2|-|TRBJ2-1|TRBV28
CASLGKLAGGPPLSYNEQFF
TGTGCCAGCTTAGGAAAACTAGCGGGAGGGCCCCCTCTCTCCTACAATGAGCAGTTCTTC
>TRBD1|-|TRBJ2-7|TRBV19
CASSTPPGTGGYEQYF
TGTGCCAGTAGTACCCCTCCCGGGACAGGGGGCTACGAGCAGTACTTC
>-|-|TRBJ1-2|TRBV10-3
CAITLKALDGYTF
TGTGCCATCACCCTTAAAGCTCTCGATGGCTACACCTTC
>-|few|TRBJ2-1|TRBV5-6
CASSWWRGRYNEQFF
TGTGCCAGCAGCTGGTGGAGGGGGCGATACAATGAGCAGTTCTTC
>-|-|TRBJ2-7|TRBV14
CASSPTSDYYEQYF
TGTGCCAGCAGCCCGACCTCCGACTACTACGAGCAGTACTTC
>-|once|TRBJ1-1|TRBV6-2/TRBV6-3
CASSYSGGTNTEAFF
TGTGCCAGCAGTTATTCTGGAGGGACGAACACTGAAGCTTTCTTT
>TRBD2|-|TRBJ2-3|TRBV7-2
CASSLIRQLAGAADTQYF
TGTGCCAGCAGCTTAATCCGCCAGCTAGCGGGAGCCGCAGATACGCAGTATTTT